The source of this TCR beta chain is a study of blood T cells in healthy people across ages. Study-wide findings and caveats: CMV infection status of these donors was not known.

Trimming took 5 bases from V and 0 from J, leaving 8 bases between them. Looked up from germline, CDR1 is DFQATT and CDR2 is SNEGSKA (reference sequence). This CDR3 has 12 amino acids. About this clonotype: Antigen specificity is unknown. One base away lies a much larger clone, so this may be a sequencing read error.

Isolation yielded PBMCs, at least 6.5 million per sample, in every case. Extraction yielded at least 6 micrograms of total RNA per sample. The authors ran a second PCR of roughly 7 to 11 cycles using a sample-barcoded 5' primer and a J-beta primer mix. Each cDNA was tagged by a template-switch adaptor containing 12 random nucleotides. TCRdb re-analysed the 5' RACE reads in MiXCR, keeping a single row per CDR3 protein. This table has some 1.5 million distinct CDR3 sequences, 28% appearing once. This receptor was taken from a woman aged 25 to 39 in good health. This chain uses TRBV20-1 with TRBJ2-7; D is unclear. Sample: blood. The CDR3 DNA reads TGCAGTGCTGACTTAAGCTCCTACGAGCAGTACTTC. Protein product: CSADLSSYEQYF.